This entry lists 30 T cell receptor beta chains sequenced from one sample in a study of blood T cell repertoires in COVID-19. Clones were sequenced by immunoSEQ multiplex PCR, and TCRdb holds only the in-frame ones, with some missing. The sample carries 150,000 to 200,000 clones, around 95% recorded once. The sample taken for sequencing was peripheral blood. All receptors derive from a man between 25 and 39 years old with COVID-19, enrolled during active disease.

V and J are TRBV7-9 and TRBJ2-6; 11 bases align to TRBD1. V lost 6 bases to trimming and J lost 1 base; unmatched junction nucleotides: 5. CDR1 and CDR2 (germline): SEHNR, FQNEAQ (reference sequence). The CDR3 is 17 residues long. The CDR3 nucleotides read TGTGCCAGCAGGTCCGGGACAGGGGGTTCTGGGGCCAACGTCCTGACTTTC. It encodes CASRSGTGGSGANVLTF.

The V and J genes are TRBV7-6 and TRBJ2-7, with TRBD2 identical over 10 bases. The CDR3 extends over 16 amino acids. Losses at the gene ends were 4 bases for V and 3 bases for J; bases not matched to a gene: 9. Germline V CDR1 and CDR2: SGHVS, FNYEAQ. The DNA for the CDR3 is TGTGCCAGCAGCTCAGTAGCGGGGGGCCGAGGCTACGAGCAGTACTTC. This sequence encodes CASSSVAGGRGYEQYF.

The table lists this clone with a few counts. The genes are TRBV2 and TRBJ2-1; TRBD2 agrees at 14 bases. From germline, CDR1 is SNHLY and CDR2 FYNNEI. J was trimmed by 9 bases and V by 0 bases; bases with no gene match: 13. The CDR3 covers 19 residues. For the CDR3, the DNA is TGTGCCAGCAGTGAAGCGCCCTCCAGGGGACTAGCGGGGGTCGTTGAGCAGTTCTTC. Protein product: CASSEAPSRGLAGVVEQFF.

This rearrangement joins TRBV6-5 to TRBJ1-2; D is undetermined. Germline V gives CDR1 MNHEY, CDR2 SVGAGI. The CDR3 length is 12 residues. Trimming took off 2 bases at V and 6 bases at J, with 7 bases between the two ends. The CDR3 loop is CASSYRGNGYTF. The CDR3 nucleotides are TGTGCCAGCAGTTACCGAGGGAATGGCTACACCTTC.

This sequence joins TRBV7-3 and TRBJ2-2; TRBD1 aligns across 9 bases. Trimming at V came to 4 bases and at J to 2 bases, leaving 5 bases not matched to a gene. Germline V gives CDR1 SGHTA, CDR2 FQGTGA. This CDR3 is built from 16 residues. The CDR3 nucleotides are TGTGCCAGCAGCTCTAAGGGACAGGGAAACACCGGGGAGCTGTTTTTT. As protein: CASSSKGQGNTGELFF.

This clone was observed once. CDR3 coding DNA: TGTGCCAGCAGCCCGAGGCTAAGTGGCGGGGGGAATAGGAATGAGCAGTTCTTC. It is translated as CASSPRLSGGGNRNEQFF. The chain combines TRBV11-2 with TRBJ2-1, with 8 bases lining up with TRBD2. V shed 5 bases, J shed 7 bases, and the junction held 19 bases outside the gene matches. CDR1 and CDR2 from the germline V gene are SGHAT and FQNNGV. The CDR3 consists of 18 residues.

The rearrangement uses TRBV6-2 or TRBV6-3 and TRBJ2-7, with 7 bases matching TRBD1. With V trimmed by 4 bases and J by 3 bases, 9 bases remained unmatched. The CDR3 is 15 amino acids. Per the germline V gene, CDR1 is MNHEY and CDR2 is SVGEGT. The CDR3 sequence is CASSSPGQIVYEQYF. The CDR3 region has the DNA TGTGCCAGCAGTTCCCCGGGACAGATTGTCTACGAGCAGTACTTC.

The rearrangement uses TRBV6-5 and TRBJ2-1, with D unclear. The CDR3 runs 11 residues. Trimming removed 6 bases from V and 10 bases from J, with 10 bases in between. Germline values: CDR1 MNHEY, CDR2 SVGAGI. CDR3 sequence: CASRLLSEQFF. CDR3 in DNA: TGTGCCAGCAGGCTCCTAAGCGAGCAGTTCTTC.

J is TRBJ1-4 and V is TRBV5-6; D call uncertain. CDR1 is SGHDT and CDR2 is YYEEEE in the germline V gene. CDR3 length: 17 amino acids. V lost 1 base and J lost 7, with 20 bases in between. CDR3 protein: CASSLKEGPGWIEKLFF. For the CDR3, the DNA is TGTGCCAGCAGCTTGAAAGAGGGTCCGGGTTGGATTGAAAAACTGTTTTTT.

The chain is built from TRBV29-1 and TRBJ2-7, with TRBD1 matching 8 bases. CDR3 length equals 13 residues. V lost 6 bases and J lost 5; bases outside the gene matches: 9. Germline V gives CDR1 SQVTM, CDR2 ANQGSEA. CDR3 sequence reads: CSVYGQGDHEQYF. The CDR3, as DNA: TGCAGCGTATACGGACAGGGCGACCACGAGCAGTACTTC.

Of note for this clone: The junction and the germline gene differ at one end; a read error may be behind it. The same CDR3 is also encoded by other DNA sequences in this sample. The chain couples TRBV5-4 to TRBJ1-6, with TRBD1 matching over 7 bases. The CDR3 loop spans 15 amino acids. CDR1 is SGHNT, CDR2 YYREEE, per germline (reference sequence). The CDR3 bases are TGTGCCAGCAGCTTGGCGGGACAGCTTAATTCTCCCCTCCACTTT. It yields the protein CASSLAGQLNSPLHF.

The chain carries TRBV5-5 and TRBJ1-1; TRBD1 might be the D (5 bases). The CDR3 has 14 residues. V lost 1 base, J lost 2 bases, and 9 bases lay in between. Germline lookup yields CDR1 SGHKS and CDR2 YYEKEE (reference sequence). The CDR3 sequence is CASSLPGPNTEAFF. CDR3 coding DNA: TGTGCCAGCAGCTTGCCAGGGCCTAACACTGAAGCTTTCTTT.

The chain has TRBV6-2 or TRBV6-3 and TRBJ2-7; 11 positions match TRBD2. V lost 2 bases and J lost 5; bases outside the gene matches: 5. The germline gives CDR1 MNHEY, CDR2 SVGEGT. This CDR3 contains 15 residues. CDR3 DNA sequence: TGTGCCAGCAGTTACCCGGGACTAGCGGTCGACGAGCAGTACTTC. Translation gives CASSYPGLAVDEQYF.

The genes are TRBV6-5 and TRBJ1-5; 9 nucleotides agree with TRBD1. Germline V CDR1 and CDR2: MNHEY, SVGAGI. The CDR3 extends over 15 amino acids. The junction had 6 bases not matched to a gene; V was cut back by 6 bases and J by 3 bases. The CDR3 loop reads CASSRDRVDNQPQHF. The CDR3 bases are TGTGCCAGCAGCCGGGACAGGGTCGACAATCAGCCCCAGCATTTT.

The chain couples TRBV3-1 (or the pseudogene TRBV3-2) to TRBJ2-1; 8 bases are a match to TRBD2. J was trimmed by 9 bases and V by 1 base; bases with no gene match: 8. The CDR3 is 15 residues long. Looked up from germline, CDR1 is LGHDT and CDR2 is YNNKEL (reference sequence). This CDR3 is CASSQGSGGAGEQFF. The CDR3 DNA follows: TGTGCCAGCAGCCAAGGTTCCGGGGGGGCGGGTGAGCAGTTCTTC.

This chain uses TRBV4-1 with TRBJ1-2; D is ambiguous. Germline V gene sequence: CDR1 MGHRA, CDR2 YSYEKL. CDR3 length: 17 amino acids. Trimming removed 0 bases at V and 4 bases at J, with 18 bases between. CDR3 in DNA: TGCGCCAGCAGCCAAGATCTTGCCGGGGTTCGTATCTATGGCTACACCTTC. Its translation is CASSQDLAGVRIYGYTF.

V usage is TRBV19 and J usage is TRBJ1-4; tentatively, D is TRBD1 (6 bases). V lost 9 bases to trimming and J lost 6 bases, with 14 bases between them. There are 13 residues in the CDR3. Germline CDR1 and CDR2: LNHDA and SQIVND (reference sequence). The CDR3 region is CASRGPVDEKLFF. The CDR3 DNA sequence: TGTGCCAGCAGGGGCCCTGTCGATGAAAAACTGTTTTTT. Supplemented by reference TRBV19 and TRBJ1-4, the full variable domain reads DGGITQSPKYLFRKEGQNVTLSCEQNLNHDAMYWYRQDPGQGLRLIYYSQIVNDFQKGDIAEGYSVSREKKESFPLTVTSAQKNPTAFYLCASRGPVDEKLFFGSGTQLSVL.

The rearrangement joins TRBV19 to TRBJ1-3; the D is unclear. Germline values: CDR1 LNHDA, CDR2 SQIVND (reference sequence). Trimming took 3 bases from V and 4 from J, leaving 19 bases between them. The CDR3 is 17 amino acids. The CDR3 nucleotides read TGTGCCAGTAGTATTCCCCTGAGAGCGGCCTTGGGAAACACCATATATTTT. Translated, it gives CASSIPLRAALGNTIYF.

The CDR3 DNA is TGTGCCAGCACCTTACAGGGGAACACTGAAGCTTTCTTT. Encoded protein: CASTLQGNTEAFF. The chain employs TRBV28 and TRBJ1-1; D is possibly TRBD1 (6 bases). The V and J ends lost 7 bases and 1 base respectively, with 10 bases between them. Germline assignment: CDR1 MDHEN and CDR2 SYDVKM. The length of the CDR3 is 13 residues.

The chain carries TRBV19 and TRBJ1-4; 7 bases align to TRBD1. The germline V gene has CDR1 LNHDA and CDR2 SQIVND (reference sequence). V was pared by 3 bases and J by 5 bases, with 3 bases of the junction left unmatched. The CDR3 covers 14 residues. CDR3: CASSIGTANEKLFF. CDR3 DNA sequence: TGTGCCAGTAGTATCGGGACAGCAAATGAAAAACTGTTTTTT.

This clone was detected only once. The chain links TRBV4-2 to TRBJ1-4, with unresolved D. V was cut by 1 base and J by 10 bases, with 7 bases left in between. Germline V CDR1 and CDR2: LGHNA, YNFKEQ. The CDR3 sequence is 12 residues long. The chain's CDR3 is CASSQGRGKLFF. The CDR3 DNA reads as TGTGCCAGCAGCCAAGGTCGGGGAAAACTGTTTTTT.

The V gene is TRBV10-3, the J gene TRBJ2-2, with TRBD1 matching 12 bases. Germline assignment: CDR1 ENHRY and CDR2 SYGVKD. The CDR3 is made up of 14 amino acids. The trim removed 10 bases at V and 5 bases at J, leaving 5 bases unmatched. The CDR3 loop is CATRGQGATGELFF. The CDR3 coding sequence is TGTGCCACGCGGGGACAGGGGGCAACCGGGGAGCTGTTTTTT.

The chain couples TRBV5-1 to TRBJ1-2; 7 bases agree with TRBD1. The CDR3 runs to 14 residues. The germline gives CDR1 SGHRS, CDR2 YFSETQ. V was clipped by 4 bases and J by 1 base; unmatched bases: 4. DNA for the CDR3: TGCGCCAGCAGCCGGAGGGACAGTAACTATGGCTACACCTTC. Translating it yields CASSRRDSNYGYTF.

The CDR3 spells CASGEGWSRPNYGYTF. The CDR3 DNA follows: TGTGCCAGCGGAGAAGGGTGGAGTAGGCCTAACTATGGCTACACCTTC. The gene calls are TRBV6-1 and TRBJ1-2; D gene ambiguous. Between the trimmed V and J ends, which lost 8 bases and 0 bases, there was a span of 19 bases. The CDR3 length is 16 residues. Germline CDR1 and CDR2: MNHNS and SASEGT.

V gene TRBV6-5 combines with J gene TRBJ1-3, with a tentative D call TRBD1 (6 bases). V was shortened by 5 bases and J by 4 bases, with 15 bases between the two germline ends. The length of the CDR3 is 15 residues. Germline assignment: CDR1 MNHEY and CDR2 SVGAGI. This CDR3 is CASSLTGNTGNTIYF. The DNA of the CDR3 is TGTGCCAGCAGTCTAACAGGGAATACGGGAAACACCATATATTTT.

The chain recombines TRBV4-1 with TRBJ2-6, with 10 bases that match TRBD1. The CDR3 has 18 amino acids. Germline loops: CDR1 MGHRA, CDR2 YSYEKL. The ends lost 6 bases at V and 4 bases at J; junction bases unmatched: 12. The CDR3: CASRPMGQGRSGANVLTF. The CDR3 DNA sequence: TGCGCCAGCAGACCAATGGGACAGGGGAGATCCGGGGCCAACGTCCTGACTTTC.

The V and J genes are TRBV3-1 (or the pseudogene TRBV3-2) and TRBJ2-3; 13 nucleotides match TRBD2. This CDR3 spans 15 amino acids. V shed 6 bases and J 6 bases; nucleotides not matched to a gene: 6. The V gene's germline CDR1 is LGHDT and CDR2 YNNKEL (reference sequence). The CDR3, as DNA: TGTGCCAGCAGTGGGACTAGCGGGACCCGGGATACGCAGTATTTT. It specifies CASSGTSGTRDTQYF.

The CDR3 DNA reads as TGTGCCAGCTCACCAAAGGCGGACAGCCCGCGAGGGAACTATGGCTACACCTTC. Protein: CASSPKADSPRGNYGYTF. J is TRBJ1-2 and V is TRBV18, with D perhaps matching TRBD1 (6 bases). Germline CDR1 KGHSH, CDR2 LQKENI. V lost 2 bases and J lost 2, with 21 bases in between. CDR3 size: 18 residues.

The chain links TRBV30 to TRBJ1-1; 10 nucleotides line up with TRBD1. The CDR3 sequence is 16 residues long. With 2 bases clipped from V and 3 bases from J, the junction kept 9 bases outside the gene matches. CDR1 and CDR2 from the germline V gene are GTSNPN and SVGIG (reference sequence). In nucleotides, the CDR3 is TGTGCCTGGAGTTCCGGGACAGGGGATAAGTACACTGAAGCTTTCTTT. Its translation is CAWSSGTGDKYTEAFF.

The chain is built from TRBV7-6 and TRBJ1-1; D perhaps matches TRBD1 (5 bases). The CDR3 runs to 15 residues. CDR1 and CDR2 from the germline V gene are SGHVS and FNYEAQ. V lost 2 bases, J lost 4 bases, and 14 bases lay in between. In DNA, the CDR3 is TGTGCCAGCAGCTTAAACTCGGGGGACGGCACTGAAGCTTTCTTT. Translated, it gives CASSLNSGDGTEAFF.